The next 21 T cell receptor beta chains were all read from a single sample in a study of post-analysis software for immune sequencing data. Study-level results: Five or six TRBV segments appeared more often in patients than in controls, and TRBV5-6, TRBV5-1 and TRBV20-1 were among these.

These receptors have no identified antigens. Prepared TCR beta cDNA libraries contained unique molecular identifiers. TCRdb redid the calling of the PCR reads with MiXCR, one entry per CDR3 protein. This sample has 170,000 or so distinct CDR3 sequences, with 30% found just once. Material for sequencing was blood. These receptors all come from a girl between 10 and 17 years old with multiple sclerosis.

The chain recombines TRBV3-1 with TRBJ1-2; D not certain. Per the germline V gene, CDR1 is LGHDT and CDR2 is YNNKEL (reference sequence). The V end was cut by 0 bases, the J end by 8 bases, with 10 bases between. The CDR3 is 13 amino acids. The CDR3 sequence is CASSQEAPEGYTF. In DNA, the CDR3 is TGTGCCAGCAGCCAAGAGGCGCCTGAGGGCTACACCTTC.

This sequence joins TRBV7-8 and TRBJ2-1; 9 bases map to TRBD2. Germline V CDR1 and CDR2: SGHVS, FQNEAQ. The CDR3 length is 18 residues. The V and J ends lost 5 bases and 4 bases, in that order; junction bases with no gene match: 15. The CDR3 is CASSGGGSGRSSYNEQFF. CDR3 in DNA: TGTGCCAGCAGCGGCGGGGGTAGCGGGAGAAGTAGTTACAATGAGCAGTTCTTC.

The rearrangement links TRBV7-2 to TRBJ2-7; 9 bases match TRBD1. Germline V gene data show CDR1 as SGHTA and CDR2 as FQGNSA. The CDR3 is 17 amino acids. V lost 0 bases to trimming and J lost 0 bases; unmatched junction nucleotides: 6. The CDR3, as DNA: TGTGCCAGCAGCTTAGCGGGACAGGGATCCCCCTCCTACGAGCAGTACTTC. Amino acid sequence: CASSLAGQGSPSYEQYF. Together with reference TRBV7-2 and TRBJ2-7, the CDR3 gives the full variable domain: GAGVSQSPSNKVTEKGKDVELRCDPISGHTALYWYRQSLGQGLEFLIYFQGNSAPDKSGLPSDRFSAERTGGSVSTLTIQRTQQEDSAVYLCASSLAGQGSPSYEQYFGPGTRLTVT.

This clonotype has only a few counts. This sequence joins TRBV7-9 and TRBJ2-3; perhaps TRBD2 as D (5 bases). CDR1 is SEHNR and CDR2 is FQNEAQ in the germline V gene (reference sequence). V lost 1 base, J lost 6 bases, and 17 bases lay in between. The CDR3 has 16 amino acids. Written as DNA, the CDR3 is TGTGCCAGCAGCTTAGGGAGGCTCCCCCGGCCTGATACGCAGTATTTT. Translated: CASSLGRLPRPDTQYF.

The rearrangement joins TRBV5-1 to TRBJ2-1; possibly TRBD1 or TRBD2 for D (6 bases each). This CDR3 is 14 amino acids long. Per germline, CDR1 SGHRS and CDR2 YFSETQ. V was shortened by 2 bases and J by 8 bases, with 14 bases between the two germline ends. As DNA, the CDR3 is TGCGCCAGCAGCTTTGGGCTGGGGGGCGATGAGCAGTTCTTC. This encodes CASSFGLGGDEQFF.

This clonotype occurred many times. The V and J genes are TRBV7-9 and TRBJ2-3, with 9 bases aligning to TRBD1. The ends lost 1 base at V and 2 bases at J; junction bases unmatched: 1. The CDR3 length is 15 residues. From germline, CDR1 is SEHNR and CDR2 FQNEAQ (reference sequence). Here the CDR3 reads CASSLGTGDTDTQYF. The CDR3 DNA is TGTGCCAGCAGCTTAGGGACAGGGGACACAGATACGCAGTATTTT.

The chain links TRBV11-2 to TRBJ2-4; TRBD2 might be the D (5 bases). This CDR3 is 12 amino acids long. V lost 5 bases, J lost 13 bases, and 15 bases lay in between. Germline CDR1 reads SGHAT; CDR2 reads FQNNGV. The CDR3 region is CASSTGLWEQYF. CDR3 in DNA: TGTGCCAGCAGCACGGGCCTTTGGGAGCAGTACTTC.

This chain connects TRBV20-1 to TRBJ1-2; 8 bases match TRBD1. CDR1 is DFQATT, CDR2 SNEGSKA, per germline (reference sequence). This CDR3 contains 14 residues. Unmatched junction bases numbered 14, after V lost 8 bases and J lost 6 bases. CDR3 sequence (DNA): TGCAGTCACGGACAGGGAACCCCTTTTGATGGCTACACCTTC. This sequence encodes CSHGQGTPFDGYTF.

This clonotype occurred a few times. The V and J genes are TRBV5-1 and TRBJ1-2; D gene ambiguous. Per the germline V gene, CDR1 is SGHRS and CDR2 is YFSETQ. This CDR3 contains 14 residues. V was pared by 4 bases and J by 8 bases, with 18 bases between. In nucleotides, the CDR3 is TGCGCCAGCAGCAATGAAGGAGAAGGGTCGGGCTACACCTTC. Translation gives CASSNEGEGSGYTF.

Points on this clonotype: Just one base apart from a much larger clone, this may be a read error. The chain is built from TRBV12-3 or TRBV12-4 and TRBJ2-7, with 10 nucleotides matching TRBD2. The CDR3 is 15 amino acids. V gave up 8 bases and J gave up 3 bases; unmatched junction bases: 10. CDR3 residues: CASRPGLAEFYEQYF. As DNA, the CDR3 is TGTGCCAGCCGTCCTGGACTAGCGGAATTCTACGAGCAGTACTTC.

As for this clonotype: As the CDR3 is not closed by the conserved phenylalanine or tryptophan, this likely results from a read error. No DNA is shown, since the ends of the CDR3 on it are uncertain; the CDR3 is the one TCRdb lists. The chain couples TRBV12-3 or TRBV12-4 to TRBJ2-3; the table gives TRBD1 as D, unverified against the DNA. The CDR3 adds up to 15 amino acids, both ends counted. CDR3 in amino acids: CASSHLGTGEDTQYS.

This clonotype was seen at least ten times. The chain recombines TRBV25-1 with TRBJ2-3; D remains ambiguous. The V end lost 5 bases, the J end lost 5 bases, and 11 bases lay between the germline ends. The CDR3 has 13 amino acids. Germline loops: CDR1 MGHDK, CDR2 SYGVNS. The CDR3 DNA reads as TGTGCCAGCAGTTTACACTCGGGAGATACGCAGTATTTT. Encoded protein: CASSLHSGDTQYF.

This clonotype has a count of ten or more. This chain links TRBV4-1 with TRBJ2-3; tentative D call: TRBD2 (6 bases). Trimming left V 2 bases short and J 2 bases short, with 11 bases between. CDR1 is MGHRA and CDR2 is YSYEKL in the germline V gene. The CDR3 loop spans 15 amino acids. The CDR3 region is CASSQRDSATDTQYF. The CDR3 coding sequence is TGCGCCAGCAGCCAACGGGACTCTGCCACAGATACGCAGTATTTT.

This clonotype was recorded at least ten times. The chain is built from TRBV20-1 and TRBJ2-7; 7 bases match TRBD2. V was clipped by 2 bases and J by 7 bases; unmatched bases: 8. The CDR3 is 13 amino acids. The germline CDR1 and CDR2 sequences are DFQATT and SNEGSKA (reference sequence). This chain's CDR3 is CSARWAGADEQYF. CDR3 in DNA: TGCAGTGCTAGATGGGCGGGAGCGGATGAGCAGTACTTC.

This chain links TRBV12-3 or TRBV12-4 with TRBJ2-3; 8 bases agree with TRBD2. The CDR3 has 14 amino acids. The V gene end was trimmed by 3 bases and the J gene end by 4 bases; junction bases not matched to a gene: 3. The CDR3 is CASSLSGSADTQYF. For the CDR3, the DNA is TGTGCCAGCAGTTTGAGCGGGAGTGCAGATACGCAGTATTTT.

The chain carries TRBV3-1 and TRBJ2-1; 8 bases match TRBD2. After removal of 2 bases from V and 5 bases from J, the junction contained 5 bases not matched to a gene. This CDR3 region has 15 residues. Germline V gene sequence: CDR1 LGHDT, CDR2 YNNKEL (reference sequence). CDR3 amino acids: CASSQSGRPNNEQFF. CDR3 DNA sequence: TGTGCCAGCAGCCAAAGCGGGAGACCCAACAATGAGCAGTTCTTC.

This clonotype was seen many times. This chain uses TRBV7-2 with TRBJ2-7, with TRBD2 identical over 13 bases. Per germline, CDR1 SGHTA and CDR2 FQGNSA. Trimming at V came to 4 bases and at J to 5 bases, leaving 5 bases not matched to a gene. The CDR3 runs to 15 residues. CDR3 amino acids: CASSSGLAGVHEQYF. The CDR3 DNA follows: TGTGCCAGCAGCTCAGGACTAGCGGGAGTCCACGAGCAGTACTTC.

The CDR3 DNA sequence: TGTGCCAGCAGCTTGTACAGGACAGGGGGCTCTGGGGCCAACGTCCTGACTTTC. Protein product: CASSLYRTGGSGANVLTF. V and J are TRBV5-5 and TRBJ2-6, with 10 nucleotides matching TRBD1. The germline CDR1 and CDR2 sequences are SGHKS and YYEKEE (reference sequence). CDR3 length: 18 amino acids. The ends lost 1 base at V and 0 bases at J; junction bases unmatched: 4.

This clonotype was counted many times. The V and J genes are TRBV6-6 and TRBJ2-7; 9 bases agree with TRBD1. The CDR3 length is 14 residues. Trimming took 6 bases from V and 2 from J; bases not matched to a gene: 5. Per germline, CDR1 MNHNY and CDR2 SVGAGI (reference sequence). CDR3 sequence reads: CASSQRQGAYEQYF. In nucleotides, the CDR3 is TGTGCCAGCAGCCAAAGACAGGGGGCCTACGAGCAGTACTTC.

CDR3 in amino acids: CASSPTSASGHEQFF. The CDR3 bases are TGTGCCAGTAGCCCTACTAGCGCATCGGGCCATGAGCAGTTCTTC. The chain couples TRBV19 to TRBJ2-1, with 7 bases aligning to TRBD2. The CDR3 has 15 residues. V lost 6 bases to trimming and J lost 8 bases; unmatched junction nucleotides: 13. Germline CDR1 and CDR2: LNHDA and SQIVND (reference sequence). The entire variable domain, with the rest obtained from reference TRBV19 and TRBJ2-1, is as follows: DGGITQSPKYLFRKEGQNVTLSCEQNLNHDAMYWYRQDPGQGLRLIYYSQIVNDFQKGDIAEGYSVSREKKESFPLTVTSAQKNPTAFYLCASSPTSASGHEQFFGPGTRLTVL.

This chain uses TRBV12-3 or TRBV12-4 with TRBJ2-3; D might be TRBD1 (6 bases). Trimming stripped 3 bases from V and 0 bases from J, with 13 bases between. The CDR3 totals 16 residues. The CDR3 loop is CASSFGVRGSTDTQYF. In DNA, the CDR3 is TGTGCCAGCAGTTTTGGGGTCAGGGGTAGCACAGATACGCAGTATTTT.